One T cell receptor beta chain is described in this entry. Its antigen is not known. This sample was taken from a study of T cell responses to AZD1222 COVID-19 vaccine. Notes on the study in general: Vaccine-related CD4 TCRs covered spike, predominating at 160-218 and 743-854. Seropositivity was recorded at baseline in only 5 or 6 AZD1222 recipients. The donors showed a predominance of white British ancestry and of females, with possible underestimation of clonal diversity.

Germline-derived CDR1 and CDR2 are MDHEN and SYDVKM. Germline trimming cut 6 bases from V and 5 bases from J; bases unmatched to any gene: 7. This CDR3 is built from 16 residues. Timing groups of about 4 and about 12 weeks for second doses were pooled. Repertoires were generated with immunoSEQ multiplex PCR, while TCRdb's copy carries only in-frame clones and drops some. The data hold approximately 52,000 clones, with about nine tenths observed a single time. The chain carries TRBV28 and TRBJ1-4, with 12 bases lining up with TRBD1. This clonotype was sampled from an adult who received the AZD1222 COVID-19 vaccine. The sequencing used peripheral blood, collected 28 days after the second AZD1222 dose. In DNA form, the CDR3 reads TGTGCCAGCAGGCATGGGGACAGGGGGCCAAATGAAAAACTGTTTTTT. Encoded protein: CASRHGDRGPNEKLFF.